This TCR beta chain was identified during a study of blood T cell repertoires in COVID-19. At the level of the study: Whether acute or convalescent, the COVID-19 samples came from the United States, Italy and Spain. T cells, B-cell-depleted T cells, or PBMCs provided the cDNA or gDNA that served as material.

Per the study methods: Estimates of nucleated cell counts were drawn from the amplification of reference gene primers. The assay was immunoSEQ multiplex PCR, and TCRdb's table has in-frame clones only and misses some. Clone size and the V and J calls come from that table; the DNA yielded D and trimming. The sample includes 50,000 to 60,000 clones, about 89% seen only once; the top ten take 25% to 35%. The CDR3 totals 12 residues. The V end lost 7 bases, the J end lost 7 bases, and 8 bases lay between the germline ends. Per germline, CDR1 SNHLY and CDR2 FYNNEI. Sequencing used peripheral blood. The chain is built from TRBV2 and TRBJ1-6; D is unclear. This TCR was sampled from a human donor in a cohort sampled during active COVID-19. The CDR3 sequence: CASIGVNSPLHF. In DNA form, the CDR3 reads TGTGCCAGCATCGGTGTAAATTCACCCCTCCACTTT.